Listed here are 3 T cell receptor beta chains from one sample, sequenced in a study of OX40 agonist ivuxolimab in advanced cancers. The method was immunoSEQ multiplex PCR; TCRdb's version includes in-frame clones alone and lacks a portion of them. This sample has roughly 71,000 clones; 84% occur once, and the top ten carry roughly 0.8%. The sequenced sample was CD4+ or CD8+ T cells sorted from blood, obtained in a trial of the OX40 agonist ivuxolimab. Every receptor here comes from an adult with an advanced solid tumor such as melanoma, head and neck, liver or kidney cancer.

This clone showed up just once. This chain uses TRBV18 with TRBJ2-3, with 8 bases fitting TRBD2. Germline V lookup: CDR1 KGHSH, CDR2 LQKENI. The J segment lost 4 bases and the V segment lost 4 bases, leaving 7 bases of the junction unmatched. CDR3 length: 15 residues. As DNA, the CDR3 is TGTGCCAGCTCACGGGGACTAGAGGGTGCAGATACGCAGTATTTT. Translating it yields CASSRGLEGADTQYF.

In DNA form, the CDR3 reads TGTGCCAGCAGCTTAGCAGGAGGGAATCAGGCGCAGCCCCAGCATTTT. Residues: CASSLAGGNQAQPQHF. This chain connects TRBV7-6 to TRBJ1-5; no definite D call. The germline V gene encodes CDR1 SGHVS and CDR2 FNYEAQ. This CDR3 region has 16 residues. V lost 0 bases and J 7 bases, leaving 16 bases between the germline ends.

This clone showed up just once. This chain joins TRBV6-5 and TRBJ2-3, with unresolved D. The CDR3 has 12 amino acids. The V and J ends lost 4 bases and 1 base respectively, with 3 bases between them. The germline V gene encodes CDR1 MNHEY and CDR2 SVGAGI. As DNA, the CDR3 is TGTGCCAGCAGTTCACGCACAGATACGCAGTATTTT. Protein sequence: CASSSRTDTQYF.